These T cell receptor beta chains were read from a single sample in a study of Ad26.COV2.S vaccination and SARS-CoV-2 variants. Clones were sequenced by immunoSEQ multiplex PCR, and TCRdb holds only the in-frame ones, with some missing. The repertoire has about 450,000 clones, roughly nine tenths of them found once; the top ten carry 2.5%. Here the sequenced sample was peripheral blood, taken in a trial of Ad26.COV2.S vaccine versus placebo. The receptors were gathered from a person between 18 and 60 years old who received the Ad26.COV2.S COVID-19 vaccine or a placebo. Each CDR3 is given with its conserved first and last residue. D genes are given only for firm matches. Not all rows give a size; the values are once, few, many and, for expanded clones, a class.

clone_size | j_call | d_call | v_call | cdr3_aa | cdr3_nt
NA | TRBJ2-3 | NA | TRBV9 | CASSVGGSTDTQYF | TGTGCCAGCAGCGTAGGGGGGTCAACAGATACGCAGTATTTT
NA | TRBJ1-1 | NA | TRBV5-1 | CASSLGAANTEAFF | TGCGCCAGCAGCTTGGGTGCGGCGAACACTGAAGCTTTCTTT
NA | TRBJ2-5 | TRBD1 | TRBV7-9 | CASSLTGGAETQYF | TGTGCCAGCAGCCTCACAGGGGGCGCGGAGACCCAGTACTTC
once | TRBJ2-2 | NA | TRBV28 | CASSLVGGTGELFF | TGTGCCAGCAGTTTGGTTGGGGGAACCGGGGAGCTGTTTTTT
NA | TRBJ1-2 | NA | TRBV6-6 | CASSYSGTPNGYTF | TGTGCCAGCAGTTATTCCGGGACACCTAATGGCTACACCTTC
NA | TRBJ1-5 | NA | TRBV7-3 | CASSLNQPQHF | TGTGCCAGCAGCTTAAATCAGCCCCAGCATTTT
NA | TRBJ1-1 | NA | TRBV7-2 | CASSRTLRPGGTEAFF | TGTGCCAGCAGCCGCACCCTACGACCCGGGGGCACTGAAGCTTTCTTT
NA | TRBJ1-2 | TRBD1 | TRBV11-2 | CASSGTGGSIYGYTF | TGTGCCAGCAGCGGGACAGGGGGCAGTATCTATGGCTACACCTTC
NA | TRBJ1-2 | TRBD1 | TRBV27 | CASSLRTQGADIYGYTF | TGTGCCAGCAGTTTACGCACGCAGGGGGCTGATATCTATGGCTACACCTTC
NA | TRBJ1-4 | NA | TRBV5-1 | CASSAQVPTNEKLFF | TGCGCCAGCAGCGCACAGGTACCAACTAATGAAAAACTGTTTTTT
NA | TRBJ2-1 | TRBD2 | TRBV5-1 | CASSFRANPAGVVRNNEQFF | TGCGCCAGCAGCTTCAGAGCCAATCCGGCGGGAGTGGTGAGGAACAATGAGCAGTTCTTC
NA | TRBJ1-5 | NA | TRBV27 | CASSLSAGSGNQPQHF | TGTGCCAGCAGTTTATCGGCGGGGAGCGGCAATCAGCCCCAGCATTTT
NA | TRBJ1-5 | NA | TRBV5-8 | CASSYGDNQPQHF | TGTGCCAGCAGCTACGGGGACAATCAGCCCCAGCATTTT
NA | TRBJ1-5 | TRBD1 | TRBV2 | CASTSGTGNQPQHF | TGTGCCAGCACCTCCGGGACAGGCAATCAGCCCCAGCATTTT